This T cell receptor beta chain was identified in a study of T cell responses to AZD1222 COVID-19 vaccine. The data were produced by immunoSEQ multiplex PCR, yet TCRdb's version contains in-frame clones alone and is incomplete. Counted here are 100,000 to 150,000 clones, around 90% occurring once; the ten biggest clones make up about 1.1%. General study findings and limits: The study found vaccine-associated CD4 TCRs spanning spike, dominant at 160-218 and 743-854. Two AZD1222 doses significantly raised spike-specific TCR breadth and depth over controls. The donor group comprised mostly white British people and more females; the analysis possibly underestimated clonal diversity.

Second-dose schedules of about 4 or about 12 weeks were combined. This CDR3 contains 16 residues. V lost 5 bases and J 0 bases, leaving 16 bases between the germline ends. Germline-derived CDR1 and CDR2 are SEHNR and FQNEAQ (reference sequence). Note on this clone: What it binds is not known.

The J gene is TRBJ1-1, the V gene TRBV7-9; TRBD1 is a possible D gene (5 bases). The TCR sequence derives from an adult who received the AZD1222 COVID-19 vaccine. The sample consisted of peripheral blood, taken 28 days after the second AZD1222 dose. The CDR3, as DNA: TGTGCCAGCAGCCCATCGACAGTGAGCATGAACACTGAAGCTTTCTTT. It translates to CASSPSTVSMNTEAFF.